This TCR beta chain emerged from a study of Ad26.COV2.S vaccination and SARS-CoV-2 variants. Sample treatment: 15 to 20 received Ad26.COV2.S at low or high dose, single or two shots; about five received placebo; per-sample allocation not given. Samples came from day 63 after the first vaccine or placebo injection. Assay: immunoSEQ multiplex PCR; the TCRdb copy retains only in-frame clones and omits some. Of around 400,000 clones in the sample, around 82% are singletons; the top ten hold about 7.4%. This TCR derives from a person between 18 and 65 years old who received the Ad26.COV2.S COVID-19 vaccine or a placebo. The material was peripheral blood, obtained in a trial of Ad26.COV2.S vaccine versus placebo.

In DNA, the CDR3 is TGTGCCAGCAGAGACGGACAGACGGGTAACTATGGCTACACCTTC. Amino acids: CASRDGQTGNYGYTF. The chain employs TRBV9 and TRBJ1-2; TRBD1 might be the D (6 bases). Germline CDR1 and CDR2: SGDLS and YYNGEE. This CDR3 contains 15 residues. Deletions cut 5 bases from V and 1 base from J, with 15 bases between.